Listed below are T cell receptor beta chains from one sample, sequenced in a study of molecular identifiers for immune sequencing clone quantification. TCRdb re-derived calls from the PCR reads in MiXCR, one entry per CDR3 protein. The sample lists roughly 630,000 distinct CDR3 sequences, over 25% occurring once. The sample comprised naive CD8+ T cells from blood, with Jurkat cell RNA spiked in. The receptors were sampled from a human donor in good health. Some libraries in this study had Jurkat cell RNA spiked in. CDR3s include the opening cysteine and the closing phenylalanine or tryptophan. Each record gives: V gene, D gene, CDR3 protein. The D gene is left open where the match is weak.

V gene: TRBV12-3/TRBV12-4; D gene: TRBD1; CDR3 protein: CASRVLTGDTGELFF
V gene: TRBV29-1; D gene: .; CDR3 protein: CSVIDLFQRADTEAFF
V gene: TRBV20-1; D gene: TRBD1; CDR3 protein: CSACTGGEVLNTEAFF
V gene: TRBV12-3/TRBV12-4; D gene: .; CDR3 protein: CASSFGQPQHF
V gene: TRBV3-1; D gene: .; CDR3 protein: CASSQVTHTEAFF
V gene: TRBV29-1; D gene: .; CDR3 protein: CSVDRAGTPSF
V gene: TRBV7-3; D gene: .; CDR3 protein: CTSSLAGQVVYEQYF
V gene: TRBV6-5; D gene: TRBD1; CDR3 protein: CASSKPPGTALYEQYF
V gene: TRBV4-1; D gene: .; CDR3 protein: CASSQAAPGGSPLHF
V gene: TRBV4-3; D gene: .; CDR3 protein: CASSQDRGYYNEQFF
V gene: TRBV2; D gene: TRBD1; CDR3 protein: CASSRGQVNTEASF
V gene: TRBV29-1; D gene: .; CDR3 protein: CSVEDRGASYEQYF
V gene: TRBV7-8; D gene: TRBD2; CDR3 protein: CARSSRAGGGTYEQYF
V gene: TRBV7-9; D gene: .; CDR3 protein: CASSTSLGVDGNIQYF
V gene: TRBV28; D gene: .; CDR3 protein: CASSPSEVYNEQFF
V gene: TRBV7-9; D gene: .; CDR3 protein: CASSQNLGNTEAFF
V gene: TRBV27; D gene: .; CDR3 protein: CASSLPPVGGPRSEAFF
V gene: TRBV7-6; D gene: TRBD2; CDR3 protein: CASSPLAGGAGELFF